The sequence of this T cell receptor (beta chain) was determined in a study of cytomegalovirus exposure and HLA in healthy donors. CDR1 is PRHDT, CDR2 FYEKMQ, per germline (reference sequence). The CDR3 is made up of 15 amino acids. V was shortened by 5 bases and J by 3 bases, with 14 bases between the two germline ends. The PCR made use of 60 Vbeta and 13 Jbeta primers. Some clones are missing from TCRdb's copy, which holds only in-frame ones; the method was immunoSEQ multiplex PCR. This table holds roughly 140,000 clones, 64% found once. Only a few counts were recorded for this clone. The sample comprised PBMCs. The J gene is TRBJ1-3, the V gene TRBV13; D perhaps matches TRBD1 (5 bases). The TCR originated in a young woman in good health and CMV-seropositive. CDR3 sequence reads: CASSKVAGGGNTIYF. Here the CDR3 DNA reads TGTGCCAGCAGCAAAGTAGCCGGGGGTGGAAACACCATATATTTT. The complete variable domain, with remaining parts taken from reference TRBV13 and TRBJ1-3, reads AAGVIQSPRHLIKEKRETATLKCYPIPRHDTVYWYQQGPGQDPQFLISFYEKMQSDKGSIPDRFSAQQFSDYHSELNMSSLELGDSALYFCASSKVAGGGNTIYFGEGSWLTVV.